These T cell receptor beta chains were read from a single sample in a study of cytomegalovirus exposure and HLA in healthy donors. Sequencing used immunoSEQ multiplex PCR; TCRdb keeps in-frame clones, though not all of them. The sample consists of 150,000 to 200,000 clones, over 75% of them appearing once. Sequences were obtained from PBMCs. These receptors were collected from a man aged 40-55 years in good health and CMV-seropositive. CDR3s include the opening cysteine and the closing phenylalanine or tryptophan. Fields, in order: J gene, V gene, CDR3 length, clone size, D gene, CDR3 DNA, CDR3 protein. D genes are given only for firm matches. A row's size may be missing; if present it is once, few, many or a size class.

TRBJ2-1 TRBV15 16 - - TGTGCCACCAGCAGAGCTGTGCTAGCCCCCTACAATGAGCAGTTCTTC CATSRAVLAPYNEQFF
TRBJ2-6 TRBV10-3 18 - - TGTGCCATCAGTGTCGGCACTTTCCCAGGCTCTGGGGCCAACGTCCTGACTTTC CAISVGTFPGSGANVLTF
TRBJ2-2 TRBV5-4 14 few TRBD2 TGTGCCAGCAGCCCCACTAGCGTTACCGGGGAGCTGTTTTTT CASSPTSVTGELFF
TRBJ2-1 TRBV19 16 - TRBD2 TGTGCCAGTAGGACCCTCGCTAGCGGGAGGTCCCATGAGCAGTTCTTC CASRTLASGRSHEQFF
TRBJ1-5 TRBV9 14 - - TGTGCCAGCAGCGTAGGTGAGGGATTCCAGCCCCAGCATTTT CASSVGEGFQPQHF
TRBJ1-4 TRBV7-2 14 - TRBD1 TGTGCCAGCAGCCCCGACAGGGGCAATGAAAAACTGTTTTTT CASSPDRGNEKLFF
TRBJ2-3 TRBV6-5 16 - TRBD2 TGTGCCAGCAGTTCGCGGACTAGCGGGACCACAGATACGCAGTATTTT CASSSRTSGTTDTQYF
TRBJ2-2 TRBV6-1 19 few TRBD2 TGTGCCAGCAGTGATATTCTAGGGGGCGGGAGGGCATCAGGCGGGGAGCTGTTTTTT CASSDILGGGRASGGELFF
TRBJ2-7 TRBV13 15 - TRBD1 TGTGCCAGCAGCTCCTCACACGGGACAGGTTACGAGCAGTACTTC CASSSSHGTGYEQYF
TRBJ2-7 TRBV5-4 15 - TRBD2 TGTGCCAGCAGCCCAGCCGGGACTAGGGGTCGGGAGCAGTACTTC CASSPAGTRGREQYF
TRBJ2-7 TRBV4-2 16 once TRBD1 TGTGCCAGCAGCCAGGAGACCGGGACAGGGACTTACGAGCAGTACTTC CASSQETGTGTYEQYF
TRBJ1-1 TRBV19 15 - - TGTGCCAGTAGTGACCCAGGGTTGTCGAACACTGAAGCTTTCTTT CASSDPGLSNTEAFF
TRBJ2-5 TRBV11-2 16 - - TGTGCCAGCAGAATCGGGGGAGGAGGGGCCGGAGAGACCCAGTACTTC CASRIGGGGAGETQYF
TRBJ2-1 TRBV7-8 14 - TRBD2 TGTGCCAGCAGCCCTCGAGATAGCGGGAGGAAGACGTTCTTC CASSPRDSGRKTFF
TRBJ1-2 TRBV5-6 15 - - TGTGCCAGCAGCCAGGAGGTTCTATCGCACTATGGCTACACCTTC CASSQEVLSHYGYTF
TRBJ2-2 TRBV18 13 - TRBD1 TGTGCCAGCTACGCAGGGGGATCCCTCGAGCTGTTTTTT CASYAGGSLELFF
TRBJ2-7 TRBV5-1 13 once TRBD1 TGCGCCAGCGGACCGGGACAGGGGGCGGAGCAGTACTTC CASGPGQGAEQYF
TRBJ1-5 TRBV7-9 14 - - TGTGCCAGCAACGACGGCCGGGGGAGTCAGCCCCAGCATTTT CASNDGRGSQPQHF
TRBJ2-7 TRBV18 15 - TRBD2 TGTGCCAGCTCACCACTTCGGGAGGGCCTCTACGAGCAGTACTTC CASSPLREGLYEQYF
TRBJ2-7 TRBV7-2 15 - TRBD2 TGTGCCAGCAGCCTCCAGACTAGCCCCTCCTACGAGCAGTACTTC CASSLQTSPSYEQYF
TRBJ2-1 TRBV10-1 16 - TRBD2 TGCGCCAGCAGCGGTATACTAGCGGGAAAACACAATGAGCAGTTCTTC CASSGILAGKHNEQFF
TRBJ2-1 TRBV5-1 17 - TRBD2 TGCGCCAGCAGCGCAATGTTTCTAGCGGGAGAGTACAATGAGCAGTTCTTC CASSAMFLAGEYNEQFF
TRBJ2-5 TRBV19 16 - TRBD2 TGTGCCAGTAGTAAGGTAGCGGGAGGGGGAGGGGAGACCCAGTACTTC CASSKVAGGGGETQYF
TRBJ2-3 TRBV6-1 14 - - TGTGCCAGCTCGAACAGGGATGGCACAGATGCGCAGTATTTT CASSNRDGTDAQYF
TRBJ2-2 TRBV11-3 16 - - TGTGCCAGCAGCTTAGAGGGGGGTCGGAGCACCGGGGAGCTGTTTTTT CASSLEGGRSTGELFF
TRBJ2-1 TRBV4-2 16 - TRBD2 TGTGCCAGCAGCCAAGTCCTTAGCGGGAGTGGCCCTGAGCAGTTCTTC CASSQVLSGSGPEQFF
TRBJ2-1 TRBV19 15 - TRBD2 TGTGCCAGTAGTATGCTGTCTAGCGGCAACAATGAGCAGTTCTTC CASSMLSSGNNEQFF
TRBJ2-1 TRBV29-1 14 - TRBD2 TGCAGCGCCCTGGGCGGGAGGGGGAGAAATGAGCAGTTCTTC CSALGGRGRNEQFF
TRBJ1-2 TRBV5-1 14 few TRBD1 TGCGCCAGCAGCCCCGGACAGGGGGCTTATGGCTACACCTTC CASSPGQGAYGYTF
TRBJ2-1 TRBV7-9 16 - TRBD1 TGTGCCAGCAGCTTAGGTCCGCAGGGGGCGGACAATGAGCAGTTCTTC CASSLGPQGADNEQFF
TRBJ1-1 TRBV6-5 12 - - TGTGCCAGCAGTTCCAGGGCTCCCGAAGCTTTCTTT CASSSRAPEAFF
TRBJ2-2 TRBV5-8 17 - TRBD1 TGTGCCAGCAACTGGGGGACAGGGGGTTTCCGAACCGGGGAGCTGTTTTTT CASNWGTGGFRTGELFF
TRBJ2-3 TRBV6-1 15 - - TGTGCCAGCAGTGAAGCTTTTCCTGGCACAGATACGCAGTATTTT CASSEAFPGTDTQYF
TRBJ1-1 TRBV28 15 - TRBD1 TGTGCCAGCAGGTGGACAGGGCAGGTAGAAACTGAAGCTTTCTTT CASRWTGQVETEAFF
TRBJ2-7 TRBV19 17 - TRBD2 TGTGCCAGTAGAAAACTAGCGGGAGTCGCGGTTCCCTACGAGCAGTACTTC CASRKLAGVAVPYEQYF
TRBJ1-6 TRBV5-4 15 - TRBD1 TGTGCCAGCAGCTTGCCCGGACAGGGCGGATCACCCCTCCACTTT CASSLPGQGGSPLHF
TRBJ1-1 TRBV5-1 16 - - TGCGCCAGCAGCTCCGGGGGATGGGGACGGAACACTGAAGCTTTCTTT CASSSGGWGRNTEAFF
TRBJ2-4 TRBV6-1 14 - TRBD2 TGTGCCAGCAGCGAAGGACTAGCCGGAAACATTCAGTACTTC CASSEGLAGNIQYF
TRBJ2-2 TRBV5-4 17 - TRBD1 TGTGCCAGCAGCTCCGTCCCGGGACAGGGGAACACCGGGGAGCTGTTTTTT CASSSVPGQGNTGELFF
TRBJ2-3 TRBV28 16 - TRBD1 TGTGCCAGCAGACCTGGGACAGGACTTTTCACAGATACGCAGTATTTT CASRPGTGLFTDTQYF
TRBJ2-2 TRBV11-2 15 - TRBD2 TGTGCCAGCAGCCGTGGACTAGCGGGGACCGGGGAGCTGTTTTTT CASSRGLAGTGELFF
TRBJ2-5 TRBV9 13 few - TGTGCCAGCAGCGTAGATTCGGGGGAGACCCAGTACTTC CASSVDSGETQYF
TRBJ2-1 TRBV7-3 15 once TRBD2 TGTGCCAGCAGCTTATCGGGGACTAAATACAATGAGCAGTTCTTC CASSLSGTKYNEQFF
TRBJ1-1 TRBV18 15 once - TGTGCCAGCTCTCCCACGCTAGAGGGTTACACTGAAGCTTTCTTT CASSPTLEGYTEAFF
TRBJ2-5 TRBV29-1 13 - - TGCAGCGTTGAAGTCCGAGTCGATGAGACCCAGTACTTC CSVEVRVDETQYF
TRBJ2-3 TRBV30 15 - - TGTGCCTGGAAGAAGGCCGGGATAGGCACAGATACGCAGTATTTT CAWKKAGIGTDTQYF
TRBJ1-1 TRBV28 15 - - TGTGCCAGCACCTCACTCCCCGGGGGGGGAACTGAAGCTTTCTTT CASTSLPGGGTEAFF
TRBJ2-7 TRBV5-1 16 - - TGCGCCAGCAGCTCCTACTCGGGAGGGGGCAGTGACGAGCAGTACTTC CASSSYSGGGSDEQYF
TRBJ1-1 TRBV30 13 - - TGTGCCTGGAGAACCACTTCCTACACTGAAGCTTTCTTT CAWRTTSYTEAFF
TRBJ2-3 TRBV27 16 - TRBD2 TGTGCCAGCAGTTCCCTAGCGGGAGAGGGCACAGATACGCAGTATTTT CASSSLAGEGTDTQYF
TRBJ2-1 TRBV5-1 16 - - TGCGCCAGCAGCTCTCTCCCTACCGACTCCTACAATGAGCAGTTCTTC CASSSLPTDSYNEQFF
TRBJ2-3 TRBV6-1 15 once TRBD1 TGTGCCAGCAGCGGGACAGAGACTAGCACAGATACGCAGTATTTT CASSGTETSTDTQYF
TRBJ2-7 TRBV10-3 14 - TRBD2 TGTGCCATCAGCGAAGGACTAGCGGGACCCGAGCAGTACTTC CAISEGLAGPEQYF
TRBJ2-4 TRBV12-2 13 - - TGTGCCCCGAATGGGACTCCCGAAAACATTCAGTACTTC CAPNGTPENIQYF